The present entry profiles one T cell receptor beta chain with its context. The CDR3 has 16 residues. V lost 6 bases, J lost 2 bases, and 5 bases stayed unmatched. Germline CDR1 reads SEHNR; CDR2 reads FQNEAQ (reference sequence). The data were taken from a study of cytomegalovirus exposure and HLA in healthy donors. Primers: 60 Vbeta forward and 13 Jbeta reverse. The repertoire was sequenced with immunoSEQ multiplex PCR; TCRdb's copy has only in-frame clones and lacks some. The sample includes some 130,000 clones, about 80% of them seen just once. The sequenced material came from PBMCs. This TCR was recovered from a man in his thirties or forties in good health and CMV-seronegative. The chain employs TRBV7-9 and TRBJ1-5; TRBD1 agrees at 12 bases. CDR3 residues: CASSPGTGGGNQPQHF. The CDR3 DNA sequence: TGTGCCAGCAGTCCAGGGACAGGGGGCGGCAATCAGCCCCAGCATTTT.